A selection of T cell receptor beta chains follows, all from one sample in a study of blood T cell repertoires in COVID-19. Clones were read by immunoSEQ multiplex PCR, and TCRdb kept only the in-frame ones, dropping some. Counted here are over 60,000 clones, around 76% occurring once; the ten biggest clones make up roughly a sixth. Material: peripheral blood. The receptors were sampled from a human donor in a cohort sampled during active COVID-19. CDR3s include the opening cysteine and the closing phenylalanine or tryptophan. Fields, in order: CDR3 protein, CDR3 DNA, J gene, D gene, V gene, clone size. D genes are given only for firm matches. Rows give clone size only sometimes, using once, few, many, or a class for an expanded clone.

cdr3_aa: CASSAQGARTYEQYF; cdr3_nt: TGTGCCAGCAGCGCACAGGGGGCGCGGACCTACGAGCAGTACTTC; j_call: TRBJ2-7; d_call: TRBD1; v_call: TRBV5-5; clone_size: .
cdr3_aa: CASSPPERRGGPNTQYF; cdr3_nt: TGTGCCAGCAGCCCCCCGGAAAGGCGGGGGGGCCCAAATACGCAGTATTTT; j_call: TRBJ2-3; d_call: TRBD2; v_call: TRBV3-1/TRBV3-2; clone_size: .
cdr3_aa: CASSDPTGGGNSPLHF; cdr3_nt: TGTGCCAGCAGTGACCCGACAGGGGGAGGGAATTCACCCCTCCACTTT; j_call: TRBJ1-6; d_call: TRBD1; v_call: TRBV25-1; clone_size: .
cdr3_aa: CASSPKMASTTYEQYF; cdr3_nt: TGTGCCAGCTCACCAAAAATGGCCAGTACAACCTACGAGCAGTACTTC; j_call: TRBJ2-7; d_call: .; v_call: TRBV18; clone_size: medium-sized
cdr3_aa: CASSLPDSNYGYTF; cdr3_nt: TGTGCCAGCAGCTTGCCGGACAGTAACTATGGCTACACCTTC; j_call: TRBJ1-2; d_call: .; v_call: TRBV5-6; clone_size: few
cdr3_aa: CASSQDTRAGANVLTF; cdr3_nt: TGCGCCAGCAGCCAAGATACCAGGGCTGGGGCCAACGTCCTGACTTTC; j_call: TRBJ2-6; d_call: .; v_call: TRBV4-3; clone_size: .
cdr3_aa: CASRRLSGVTDTQYF; cdr3_nt: TGTGCCAGCAGGAGGCTGAGCGGGGTCACAGATACGCAGTATTTT; j_call: TRBJ2-3; d_call: TRBD2; v_call: TRBV27; clone_size: .
cdr3_aa: CASSEQGGYGYTF; cdr3_nt: TGTGCCAGCAGTGAACAAGGGGGCTATGGCTACACCTTC; j_call: TRBJ1-2; d_call: .; v_call: TRBV6-1; clone_size: .
cdr3_aa: CASSLLDSPGYEQYF; cdr3_nt: TGCGCCAGCAGCCTTTTGGACTCCCCGGGGTACGAGCAGTACTTC; j_call: TRBJ2-7; d_call: .; v_call: TRBV4-1; clone_size: .
cdr3_aa: CASSMVRGTEAFF; cdr3_nt: TGTGCCAGTAGTATGGTAAGGGGAACTGAAGCTTTCTTT; j_call: TRBJ1-1; d_call: .; v_call: TRBV19; clone_size: .
cdr3_aa: CASSVLGVAYEQYF; cdr3_nt: TGTGCCAGCAGCGTTCTCGGGGTAGCCTACGAGCAGTACTTC; j_call: TRBJ2-7; d_call: .; v_call: TRBV5-6; clone_size: .
cdr3_aa: CASREGGDFYTGELFF; cdr3_nt: TGTGCCAGCAGGGAAGGGGGGGACTTCTACACCGGGGAGCTGTTTTTT; j_call: TRBJ2-2; d_call: .; v_call: TRBV3-1/TRBV3-2; clone_size: .
cdr3_aa: CASSFSGSYEQYF; cdr3_nt: TGTGCCAGCAGTTTCTCAGGCTCCTACGAGCAGTACTTC; j_call: TRBJ2-7; d_call: .; v_call: TRBV12-3/TRBV12-4; clone_size: once
cdr3_aa: CAISGQPGLAGGNSGANVLTF; cdr3_nt: TGTGCCATCAGTGGACAACCGGGACTAGCGGGGGGGAACTCTGGGGCCAACGTCCTGACTTTC; j_call: TRBJ2-6; d_call: TRBD2; v_call: TRBV10-3; clone_size: .
cdr3_aa: CASSLISAGGTYEQYF; cdr3_nt: TGTGCCAGCAGCTTGATCTCCGCGGGGGGGACCTACGAGCAGTACTTC; j_call: TRBJ2-7; d_call: TRBD2; v_call: TRBV5-4; clone_size: .
cdr3_aa: CASSTPGTGGTYEQYF; cdr3_nt: TGTGCCAGTAGTACACCCGGGACAGGGGGCACGTACGAGCAGTACTTC; j_call: TRBJ2-7; d_call: TRBD1; v_call: TRBV19; clone_size: .
cdr3_aa: CASSPGQENQPQHF; cdr3_nt: TGTGCCAGCTCACCAGGACAGGAGAATCAGCCCCAGCATTTT; j_call: TRBJ1-5; d_call: TRBD1; v_call: TRBV18; clone_size: .
cdr3_aa: CAASDPGLQETQYF; cdr3_nt: TGTGCCGCAAGCGACCCGGGTCTACAAGAGACCCAGTACTTC; j_call: TRBJ2-5; d_call: .; v_call: TRBV7-6; clone_size: .
cdr3_aa: CASSSGTGVYEQYF; cdr3_nt: TGTGCCAGCAGTTCCGGGACAGGGGTCTACGAGCAGTACTTC; j_call: TRBJ2-7; d_call: TRBD1; v_call: TRBV2; clone_size: .
cdr3_aa: CASTGMAIGETQYF; cdr3_nt: TGCGCCAGCACAGGAATGGCCATTGGGGAGACCCAGTACTTC; j_call: TRBJ2-5; d_call: .; v_call: TRBV5-1; clone_size: once